This T cell receptor (beta chain) was captured in a study of blood T cell repertoires in COVID-19. V was trimmed by 0 bases and J by 8 bases, leaving 16 bases between them. The CDR3 has 16 residues. Germline CDR1 LGHNA, CDR2 YSLEER. A COVID-19 case had been met by exposed participants during the 2 weeks before study entry. Clones were read by immunoSEQ multiplex PCR, and TCRdb kept only the in-frame ones, dropping some. The sample lists 250,000 or so clones, over 70% occurring once. V and J are TRBV4-3 and TRBJ1-4; a weak D match, TRBD1 (6 bases). This TCR was recovered from a middle-aged woman who had been exposed to COVID-19. The sequencing input was PBMCs or T cells enriched from blood (not recorded which). The CDR3 loop is CASSQEGRRGGEKLFF. The CDR3 DNA sequence: TGCGCCAGCAGCCAAGAGGGGCGCAGGGGAGGGGAAAAACTGTTTTTT.